The rows below give T cell receptor beta chains drawn from one sample of a study of CD8 T cells in ankylosing spondylitis. TCRdb reprocessed the 5' RACE reads via MiXCR and lists one record per CDR3 protein. The top ten hold under 20% of the sample, which has about 750,000 distinct CDR3 sequences, roughly 19% seen once. Sequences were obtained from blood, either unsorted or a sorted T cell fraction (not recorded which). The receptors originated from a male donor with ankylosing spondylitis. Both conserved end residues are part of each CDR3. The order of the fields is J gene, clone size, V gene, D gene, CDR3 DNA, CDR3 protein. The D gene is left open where the match is weak. A row's size may be missing; if present it is once, few, many or a size class.

>TRBJ2-3|many|TRBV12-3/TRBV12-4|TRBD2
TGTGCCAGCAGTTTGGCCTTAGCGGGGAGCACAGATACGCAGTATTTT
CASSLALAGSTDTQYF
>TRBJ2-5|.|TRBV29-1|.
TGCAGCGGGGGGGTGGGGGAGACCCAGTACTTC
CSGGVGETQYF
>TRBJ2-1|few|TRBV29-1|TRBD2
TGCAGCGTTGGGGGTAGCGGGAGAACTTACAATGAGCAGTTCTTC
CSVGGSGRTYNEQFF
>TRBJ2-1|.|TRBV5-1|.
TGCGCCAGCAGCGCAGCAGGGCGGGAAAACAATGAGCAGTTCTTC
CASSAAGRENNEQFF
>TRBJ2-5|few|TRBV12-3/TRBV12-4|.
TGTGCCAGCAGTCCGACACCCGGACTAAGCCAAGAGACCCAGTACTTC
CASSPTPGLSQETQYF
>TRBJ1-5|.|TRBV4-1|TRBD1
TGCGCCAGCAGCCAGCCGGGACAGGGATCGGAACAGCCCCAGCATTTT
CASSQPGQGSEQPQHF
>TRBJ2-1|.|TRBV12-3/TRBV12-4|TRBD2
TGTGCCAGCAGTTTAGCAGCGGGGAGATTCCACAATGAGCAGTTCTTC
CASSLAAGRFHNEQFF
>TRBJ1-6|few|TRBV12-3/TRBV12-4|.
TGTGCCAGCAGTTTAGAGGGGGGGGTTTCACCCCTCCACTTT
CASSLEGGVSPLHF
>TRBJ2-1|.|TRBV11-2|TRBD2
TGTGCCAGCGGCGGGGGAGGTAGCGGGGACTACAATGAGCAGTTCTTC
CASGGGGSGDYNEQFF
>TRBJ2-3|.|TRBV5-1|.
TGCGCCAGCAGCTGGGACACCACAGATACGCAGTATTTT
CASSWDTTDTQYF
>TRBJ1-4|.|TRBV5-1|TRBD1
TGCGCCAGCAGCGTGTATTCTGGGACAGGGGGCGTCGGTGAAAAACTGTTTTTT
CASSVYSGTGGVGEKLFF
>TRBJ2-5|.|TRBV27|TRBD2
TGTGCCAGCAGCGCGGGGGGGCGGTTGGGAGAGACCCAGTACTTC
CASSAGGRLGETQYF
>TRBJ2-1|few|TRBV3-1|TRBD1
TGTGCCAGCAGCCAAGATTATAACAGGGGTAATGAGCAGTTCTTC
CASSQDYNRGNEQFF
>TRBJ1-1|.|TRBV4-2|.
TGTGCCAGCAGCCAAGGGCTGGAAGAAGCTTTCTTT
CASSQGLEEAFF
>TRBJ2-5|few|TRBV20-1|TRBD2
TGCAGTGCTAGCCACGGGCGGACTAGCGAAGAGACCCAGTACTTC
CSASHGRTSEETQYF
>TRBJ1-5|.|TRBV30|TRBD1
TGTGCCTGGAGGGCCCAGGGGGGCAATCAGCCCCAGCATTTT
CAWRAQGGNQPQHF
>TRBJ1-1|.|TRBV4-1|.
TGCGCCAGCAGCCAAGGATTGACAGCGAACACTGAAGCTTTCTTT
CASSQGLTANTEAFF
>TRBJ2-5|.|TRBV14|.
TGTGCCAGCAGCCAAATTACACGGGGGACACACCAAGAGACCCAGTACTTC
CASSQITRGTHQETQYF
>TRBJ1-1|.|TRBV19|.
TGTGCCAGTAGTATGTCCGCAGAGAACACTGAAGCTTTCTTT
CASSMSAENTEAFF
>TRBJ2-7|.|TRBV4-1|TRBD2
TGCGCCAGCAGCCAAGACGGTACTAGCGGGAGTTTCTACGAGCAGTACTTC
CASSQDGTSGSFYEQYF
>TRBJ2-7|many|TRBV12-3/TRBV12-4|.
TGTGCCAGCAGTTTTGAGCCCCGACTAGCCTACGAGCAGTACTTC
CASSFEPRLAYEQYF
>TRBJ2-1|.|TRBV10-3|.
TGTGCCATCAGTGAATTTCCAAACAATGAGCAGTTCTTC
CAISEFPNNEQFF
>TRBJ2-6|few|TRBV7-9|.
TGTGCCAGCAGCCGACTAGGGGCCGGGGCCAACGTCCTGACTTTC
CASSRLGAGANVLTF
>TRBJ2-5|.|TRBV20-1|TRBD2
TGCAGTGCTAGACCGACTAGCGGGAGACAAGAGACCCAGTACTTC
CSARPTSGRQETQYF
>TRBJ2-1|.|TRBV4-2|.
TGTGCCAGCAGCCAAAACGGGGGTCAGGGCTACAATGAGCAGTTCTTC
CASSQNGGQGYNEQFF
>TRBJ2-3|.|TRBV5-1|TRBD1
TGCGCCAGCAGCCCAGGGACAGGGTGGGTTACAGATACGCAGTATTTT
CASSPGTGWVTDTQYF
>TRBJ2-7|.|TRBV29-1|.
TGCAGCGTTGGTCGCCAGTCAGAGCAGTACTTC
CSVGRQSEQYF
>TRBJ2-7|few|TRBV5-1|TRBD2
TGCGCCAGCAGCATTGGGACTAGCGCCGAGCAGTACTTC
CASSIGTSAEQYF
>TRBJ2-1|few|TRBV12-3/TRBV12-4|TRBD2
TGTGCCAGCACTTTTAGCGGGACTCGCAATGAGCAGTTCTTC
CASTFSGTRNEQFF
>TRBJ2-1|.|TRBV20-1|.
TGCAGTGCTAGAGATCGAAGCGGCGCCAACAATGAGCAGTTCTTC
CSARDRSGANNEQFF
>TRBJ2-1|.|TRBV6-2/TRBV6-3|TRBD2
TGTGCCAGCGATATAGCGGGAGGGGGTAGGCACAATGAGCAGTTCTTC
CASDIAGGGRHNEQFF
>TRBJ2-3|.|TRBV28|TRBD2
TGTGCCAGCAGTTTAACTAGCGGGTCTATAGATACGCAGTATTTT
CASSLTSGSIDTQYF
>TRBJ2-1|few|TRBV27|.
TGTGCCAGCAGTTTGATGGGGGGGGCCAACTACAATGAGCAGTTCTTC
CASSLMGGANYNEQFF
>TRBJ2-1|few|TRBV29-1|.
TGCAGCGTTGGTGCGTTAACCTACAATGAGCAGTTCTTC
CSVGALTYNEQFF
>TRBJ2-7|.|TRBV20-1|TRBD2
TGCAGTGCGGGACTAGCGGGAGGGCGGGTTGGAGCACCCTACGAGCAGTACTTC
CSAGLAGGRVGAPYEQYF
>TRBJ2-7|few|TRBV4-2|.
TGTGCCAGCAGCCAGGACCTGGCTGGAGGGGCCTACGAGCAGTACTTC
CASSQDLAGGAYEQYF
>TRBJ2-5|.|TRBV5-1|TRBD1
TGCGCCAGCAGTCTAGCACAGGGGATACAAGAGACCCAGTACTTC
CASSLAQGIQETQYF
>TRBJ2-3|.|TRBV5-1|TRBD1
TGCGCCAGCAGCCTGGACAGGCGAGACACAGATACGCAGTATTTT
CASSLDRRDTDTQYF
>TRBJ2-1|few|TRBV20-1|TRBD2
TGCAGTGCTAAGGCGGGAGCGGGTGAGCAGTTCTTC
CSAKAGAGEQFF
>TRBJ2-3|.|TRBV29-1|.
TGCAGCGTTGAAGGAAAAACAGGGATACCAGATACGCAGTATTTT
CSVEGKTGIPDTQYF
>TRBJ2-7|.|TRBV3-1|.
TGTGCCAGCAGCCAAGATGGGGACTACGAGCAGTACTTC
CASSQDGDYEQYF
>TRBJ2-5|many|TRBV7-7|.
TGTGCTAGCAGCTTAGGGGTTTTGGAGACCCAGTACTTC
CASSLGVLETQYF
>TRBJ1-4|few|TRBV7-9|TRBD1
TGTGCCAGCAGCTTAAAGATGACAGGGGGTGAAAAACTGTTTTTT
CASSLKMTGGEKLFF
>TRBJ2-5|few|TRBV6-5|TRBD2
TGTGCCAGCAGTTACGTAGCGGGAGTTCAAGAGACCCAGTACTTC
CASSYVAGVQETQYF
>TRBJ2-1|few|TRBV7-9|TRBD1
TGTGCCAGCAGCTCAACCCAGGGGACAGTGCAGTTCTTC
CASSSTQGTVQFF
>TRBJ2-7|.|TRBV3-1|TRBD1
TGTGCCAGCAGCCGCTACGGACAGGGGAAAGACTACGAGCAGTACTTC
CASSRYGQGKDYEQYF
>TRBJ1-2|.|TRBV9|.
TGTGCCAGCAGCATCAGCTCGTCCCTGGGCTACACCTTC
CASSISSSLGYTF
>TRBJ1-1|few|TRBV3-1|TRBD1
TGTGCCAGCAGCCAGATACCGGGACAGGGCAGTACTGAAGCTTTCTTT
CASSQIPGQGSTEAFF
>TRBJ2-2|.|TRBV4-1|.
TGCGCCAGCAGCCCGAAAGGGACTTGGAACACCGGGGAGCTGTTTTTT
CASSPKGTWNTGELFF